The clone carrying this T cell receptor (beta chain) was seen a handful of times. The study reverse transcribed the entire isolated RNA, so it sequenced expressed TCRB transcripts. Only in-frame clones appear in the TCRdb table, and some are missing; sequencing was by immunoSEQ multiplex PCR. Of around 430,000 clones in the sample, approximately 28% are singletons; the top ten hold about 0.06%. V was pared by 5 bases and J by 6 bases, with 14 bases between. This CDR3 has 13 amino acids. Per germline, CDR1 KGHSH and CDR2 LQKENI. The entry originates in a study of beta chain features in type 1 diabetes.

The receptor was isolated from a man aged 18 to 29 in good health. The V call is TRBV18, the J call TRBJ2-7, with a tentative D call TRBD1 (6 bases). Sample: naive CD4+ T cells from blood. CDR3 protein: CASSTGHPGEQYF. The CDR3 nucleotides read TGTGCCAGCTCAACGGGACATCCCGGCGAGCAGTACTTC.